Sequencing of this T cell receptor (beta chain) was carried out in a study of cytomegalovirus exposure and HLA in healthy donors. Assay used: immunoSEQ multiplex PCR; TCRdb lists only in-frame clones, some missing. The sample lists about 130,000 clones, 89% occurring once. CDR1 MDHEN and CDR2 SYDVKM come from the germline V gene. V shed 5 bases, J shed 8 bases, and the junction held 9 bases outside the gene matches. The CDR3 is made up of 15 amino acids. The chain links TRBV28 to TRBJ2-1, with 10 bases fitting TRBD2. The source is a woman in her late teens or twenties in good health and CMV-seropositive. The sequencing input was PBMCs. CDR3 amino acids: CASSVSGGARDEQFF. For the CDR3, the DNA is TGTGCCAGCAGTGTAAGCGGGGGGGCTAGGGATGAGCAGTTCTTC.